This T cell receptor beta chain came from a study of T cell repertoires in cytomegalovirus infection. Study-wide points: Dominant in the ex vivo response were TCR beta clonotypes restricted by HLA-C and specific for CMV. Individuals carrying CMV plus the relevant HLA were identified by cumulative frequency of public TCR beta families.

A note on this clonotype: Its specificity is unknown.

There are 14 residues in the CDR3. Trimming cost V 6 bases and J 8 bases; bases outside gene matches: 7. Germline lookup yields CDR1 MGHDK and CDR2 SYGVNS. TCRdb analysed the reads with MiXCR anew, one entry per CDR3 protein. Here the sample spans approximately 290,000 distinct CDR3 sequences, about a quarter being singletons. This clonotype was obtained from a human donor in good health (CMV status not recorded). Some clones in this sample may be carry-over from other donors' samples. J is TRBJ1-6 and V is TRBV25-1; TRBD1 matches at 7 bases. The source material was PBMCs. The CDR3 coding sequence is TGTGCCAGCAGGGGTCCCGGGACAGATTCACCCCTCCACTTT. As protein: CASRGPGTDSPLHF.